This T cell receptor beta chain was profiled in a study of blood T cell repertoires in COVID-19. Study as a whole: PBMCs, B-cell-depleted T cells, or T cells were the source of the cDNA or gDNA that made up the material.

Germline values: CDR1 WSHSY, CDR2 SAAADI. The ends were cut back, 0 bases at V and 0 bases at J, with 12 bases in the middle. There are 17 residues in the CDR3. This clone appeared a single time. Original processing notes: Amplification of reference gene primers was used by the study to estimate nucleated cell counts. Only in-frame clones appear in the TCRdb table, and some are missing; sequencing was by immunoSEQ multiplex PCR. That table is the source of V, J and clone size, and D and trimming were worked out from the DNA. The table includes some 77,000 clones, around four fifths detected once. The chain combines TRBV10-2 with TRBJ1-5; the D is unclear. Sequenced input: peripheral blood. The TCR was taken from a woman aged 55 to 70 with acute or convalescent COVID-19. CDR3 sequence reads: CASSESVAGDSNQPQHF. For the CDR3, the DNA is TGCGCCAGCAGTGAGTCGGTGGCCGGGGATAGCAATCAGCCCCAGCATTTT.